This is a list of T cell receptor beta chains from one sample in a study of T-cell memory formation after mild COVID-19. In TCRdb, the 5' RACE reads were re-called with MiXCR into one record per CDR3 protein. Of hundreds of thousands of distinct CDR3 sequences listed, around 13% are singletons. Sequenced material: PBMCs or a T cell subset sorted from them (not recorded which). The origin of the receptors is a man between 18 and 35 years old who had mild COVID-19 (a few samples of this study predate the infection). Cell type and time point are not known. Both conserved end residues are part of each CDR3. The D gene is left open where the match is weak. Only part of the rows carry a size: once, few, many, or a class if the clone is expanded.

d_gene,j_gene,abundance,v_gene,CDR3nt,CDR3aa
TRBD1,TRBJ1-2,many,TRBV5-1,TGCGCCAGCAGCTTGGGGGACAGAGCCAATGGCTACACCTTC,CASSLGDRANGYTF
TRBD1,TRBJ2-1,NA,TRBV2,TGTGCCAGCAGCCCTTCGACAGGGGGCTATGAGCAGTTCTTC,CASSPSTGGYEQFF
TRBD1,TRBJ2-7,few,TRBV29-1,TGCAGCGTTGAGACAGGGGGAGGCTCCTACGAGCAGTACTTC,CSVETGGGSYEQYF
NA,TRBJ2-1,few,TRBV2,TGTGCCAGCAGTGAGTGGCTAGTCGGGGTCGGTGAGCAGTTCTTC,CASSEWLVGVGEQFF
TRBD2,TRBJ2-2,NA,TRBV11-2,TGTGCCAGCAGCTTAAGAGGGACTAGCGGGGTTAACACCGGGGAGCTGTTTTTT,CASSLRGTSGVNTGELFF
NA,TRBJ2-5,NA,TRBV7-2,TGTGCCAGCAGCTTAGTATATTGGGGGAGCATGGAGACCCAGTACTTC,CASSLVYWGSMETQYF
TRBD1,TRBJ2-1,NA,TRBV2,TGTGCCAGCAGATCGACAGGGAAGGATGAGCAGTTCTTC,CASRSTGKDEQFF
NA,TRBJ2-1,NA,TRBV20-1,TGCAGTGCTAGAATGGGGGCATGGGGCAATGAGCAGTTCTTC,CSARMGAWGNEQFF
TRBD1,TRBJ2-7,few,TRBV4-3,TGCGCCAGCAGCCAAGCTCAGGACAGGGCTTTATCCGAGCAGTACTTC,CASSQAQDRALSEQYF
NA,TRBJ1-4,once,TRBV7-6,TGTGCCAGCAGCTTCCGGGGGACCACTAATGAAAAACTGTTTTTT,CASSFRGTTNEKLFF
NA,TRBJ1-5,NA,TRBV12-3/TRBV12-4,TGTGCCAGCAGTTTAGAACGGGGGCAGCCCCAGCATTTT,CASSLERGQPQHF
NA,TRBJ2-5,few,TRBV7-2,TGTGCCAGCAGCTCTGCCGGACAGAAAGAGACCCAGTACTTC,CASSSAGQKETQYF
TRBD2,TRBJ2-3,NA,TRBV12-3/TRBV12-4,TGTGCCAGCAGTTTTGGACTAGCGGCGGGAGATACGCAGTATTTT,CASSFGLAAGDTQYF
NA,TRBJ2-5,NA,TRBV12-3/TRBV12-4,TGTGCCAGCAGTTTCACTAGGGGTGCGACCCAGTACTTC,CASSFTRGATQYF
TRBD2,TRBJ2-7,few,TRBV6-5,TGTGCCAGCAGTTACTCGCGGGGGGGGTCCTACGAGCAGTACTTC,CASSYSRGGSYEQYF
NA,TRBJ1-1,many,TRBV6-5,TGTGCCAGCAGTTACTTTCGGTCCACTGAAGCTTTCTTT,CASSYFRSTEAFF
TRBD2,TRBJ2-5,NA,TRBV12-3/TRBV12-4,TGTGCCAGCAGTCGGGCTAGCGGGGGCTCGGGGAGAGAGACCCAGTACTTC,CASSRASGGSGRETQYF
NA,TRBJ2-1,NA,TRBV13,TGTGCCAGCAGCTTAGCTTCTAGTTTGGGGTTCTTC,CASSLASSLGFF
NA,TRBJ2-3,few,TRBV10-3,TGTGCCATCAAGTCAGCAGAGGGGGGCGAACTGGATACGCAGTATTTT,CAIKSAEGGELDTQYF